One and the same sample provided the 21 T cell receptor beta chains below, sequenced in a study of T cell repertoires in aging, cancer and after chemotherapy. A mixed TRB-A/B primer pool amplified rearranged TRB by multiplex touch-down PCR. From the multiplex PCR reads, TCRdb called clonotypes with MiXCR, one entry per CDR3 protein. The table lists about 1,200 distinct CDR3 sequences, under 30% of them singletons, with 30% to 40% in the top ten. The template was genomic DNA from peripheral blood, not RNA. The sequencing sample was made of blood. The receptors were gathered from a human donor with a solid tumor.

This clonotype was picked up a small number of times. The chain's CDR3 is CSASRTRTDTQYF. The CDR3 region has the DNA TGCAGTGCTAGCCGGACCCGCACAGATACGCAGTATTTT. The chain uses TRBV20-1 and TRBJ2-3; no clear D gene. The CDR3 sequence is 13 residues long. The V and J ends lost 3 bases and 1 base respectively, with 8 bases between them. Per the germline V gene, CDR1 is DFQATT and CDR2 is SNEGSKA (reference sequence).

This chain connects TRBV9 to TRBJ1-1; 7 positions agree with TRBD1. Germline trimming cut 4 bases from V and 1 base from J; bases unmatched to any gene: 7. CDR1 is SGDLS and CDR2 is YYNGEE in the germline V gene. The CDR3 is 15 residues long. CDR3 residues: CASSPRQGQNTEAFF. The CDR3 DNA is TGTGCCAGCAGCCCTAGACAGGGACAGAACACTGAAGCTTTCTTT. Full variable domain (rest looked up from reference TRBV9 and TRBJ1-1): DSGVTQTPKHLITATGQRVTLRCSPRSGDLSVYWYQQSLDQGLQFLIQYYNGEERAKGNILERFSAQQFPDLHSELNLSSLELGDSALYFCASSPRQGQNTEAFFGQGTRLTVV.

By its share, this clonotype is medium-sized. The chain uses TRBV12-3 or TRBV12-4 and TRBJ1-1; no clear D. The CDR3 totals 13 residues. The V end was cut by 7 bases, the J end by 2 bases, with 11 bases between. CDR3 residues: CASTHGSNTEAFF. The CDR3 DNA follows: TGTGCCAGCACCCATGGCAGTAACACTGAAGCTTTCTTT.

This clonotype occurred a few times. This chain links TRBV28 with TRBJ1-2; D perhaps matches TRBD1 (5 bases). This CDR3 is 14 amino acids long. V was cut by 3 bases and J by 2 bases, with 10 bases left in between. Germline V lookup: CDR1 MDHEN, CDR2 SYDVKM. The CDR3 loop reads CASSLGGKNYGYTF. The CDR3 DNA follows: TGTGCCAGCAGTTTGGGGGGAAAGAACTATGGCTACACCTTC.

This chain links TRBV12-3 or TRBV12-4 with TRBJ1-2; D possibly corresponds to TRBD1 (6 bases). The CDR3 loop spans 14 amino acids. V shed 6 bases and J shed 7 bases, with 18 bases lying between them. In DNA, the CDR3 is TGTGCCAGCAGCCTAGGGGGTGGGTCGGGTGGCTACACCTTC. This encodes CASSLGGGSGGYTF.

This clonotype has only a few counts. The V call is TRBV7-6, the J call TRBJ2-5, with 7 bases aligning to TRBD2. V shed 7 bases, J shed 2 bases, and the junction held 10 bases outside the gene matches. The CDR3 is made up of 15 amino acids. The germline V gene encodes CDR1 SGHVS and CDR2 FNYEAQ. The CDR3 DNA follows: TGTGCCAGCACCCTTAGCGGGCTCCAGCAAGAGACCCAGTACTTC. Encoded protein: CASTLSGLQQETQYF.

The chain is built from TRBV11-2 and TRBJ1-2; 9 bases are shared with TRBD1. CDR1 and CDR2 from the germline V gene are SGHAT and FQNNGV. This CDR3 has 15 amino acids. J gave up 7 bases and V 5 bases, and 11 bases lay outside the gene matches. This CDR3 is CASSLILGQGRGYTF. The CDR3 DNA follows: TGTGCCAGCAGCCTTATACTGGGACAGGGACGTGGCTACACCTTC.

This clonotype has only a few counts. The chain links TRBV28 to TRBJ1-3, with 11 bases aligning to TRBD1. With V trimmed by 2 bases and J by 2 bases, 2 bases remained unmatched. Germline loops: CDR1 MDHEN, CDR2 SYDVKM. The CDR3 loop spans 16 amino acids. The CDR3: CASSLGGQGAGNTIYF. CDR3 bases: TGTGCCAGCAGTTTAGGGGGACAGGGGGCTGGAAACACCATATATTTT.

This clonotype is categorized as large. This chain joins TRBV28 and TRBJ1-5; D is unclear. Germline V gene sequence: CDR1 MDHEN, CDR2 SYDVKM. V lost 3 bases to trimming and J lost 13 bases, with 10 bases between them. This CDR3 has 11 amino acids. CDR3 sequence (DNA): TGTGCCAGCAGTTTCGGTGGGTGGCAGCATTTT. Translation gives CASSFGGWQHF.

The chain couples TRBV28 to TRBJ1-4, with D unresolved. The CDR3 length is 11 residues. Germline V gene lookup returns CDR1 MDHEN and CDR2 SYDVKM. Trimming pared 4 bases from V and 8 bases from J, leaving 5 bases between. The CDR3 DNA sequence: TGTGCCAGCAGTTCTCGGGAAAAACTGTTTTTT. Protein sequence: CASSSREKLFF.

This clonotype has a handful of counts. The gene calls are TRBV5-6 and TRBJ2-3, with D maybe TRBD1 (5 bases). The germline CDR1 and CDR2 sequences are SGHDT and YYEEEE. V lost 6 bases and J lost 7, with 18 bases in between. This CDR3 comprises 14 residues. The CDR3 coding sequence is TGTGCCAGCATGCTTGGGGCTCTCCACCATACGCAGTATTTT. Amino acid sequence: CASMLGALHHTQYF.

This clonotype is large. The chain has TRBV29-1 and TRBJ2-3; TRBD2 agrees at 7 bases. J was trimmed by 1 base and V by 2 bases; bases with no gene match: 12. The CDR3 covers 17 residues. Germline-derived CDR1 and CDR2 are SQVTM and ANQGSEA. Here the CDR3 DNA reads TGCAGCGTTGAAACTGGGAGGGCTAGCGGACGCACAGATACGCAGTATTTT. As protein: CSVETGRASGRTDTQYF.

The chain employs TRBV6-6 and TRBJ2-5, with D possibly matching TRBD2 (5 bases). The germline V gene has CDR1 MNHNY and CDR2 SVGAGI (reference sequence). Trimming shortened V by 0 bases and J by 2 bases, and 7 bases separated the two germline ends. This CDR3 spans 14 amino acids. The CDR3: CASSYSRDQETQYF. The CDR3, as DNA: TGTGCCAGCAGTTACTCGAGGGATCAAGAGACCCAGTACTTC.

This clonotype was seen more than once but under ten times. CDR3 residues: CASRRRGQGTRVSGPTQETQYF. The CDR3 region has the DNA TGTGCCAGCAGGCGCCGGGGACAGGGAACAAGAGTTAGCGGCCCCACCCAAGAGACCCAGTACTTC. The rearrangement uses TRBV5-5 and TRBJ2-5; 9 nucleotides line up with TRBD1. Per germline, CDR1 SGHKS and CDR2 YYEKEE (reference sequence). V was pared by 5 bases and J by 1 base, with 27 bases of the junction left unmatched. CDR3 size: 22 residues.

This clonotype is medium-sized within its sample. The gene calls are TRBV6-1 and TRBJ2-7, with D possibly being TRBD2 (5 bases). The germline V gene encodes CDR1 MNHNS and CDR2 SASEGT. The V and J ends lost 7 bases and 2 bases respectively, with 12 bases between them. The length of the CDR3 is 13 residues. This CDR3 reads CASTEGITYEQYF. CDR3 sequence (DNA): TGTGCCAGCACCGAGGGAATTACCTACGAGCAGTACTTC.

The V call is TRBV5-1, the J call TRBJ2-5; 9 nucleotides agree with TRBD1. This CDR3 has 16 amino acids. The V segment lost 4 bases and the J segment 5 bases; nucleotides outside the gene matches: 12. Germline CDR1 and CDR2: SGHRS and YFSETQ. The CDR3 DNA reads as TGCGCCAGCAGCGTAACCGGGACAGGGATTCAGGAGACCCAGTACTTC. Amino acid sequence: CASSVTGTGIQETQYF. The full variable domain, rest sourced from reference TRBV5-1 and TRBJ2-5, is KAGVTQTPRYLIKTRGQQVTLSCSPISGHRSVSWYQQTPGQGLQFLFEYFSETQRNKGNFPGRFSGRQFSNSRSEMNVSTLELGDSALYLCASSVTGTGIQETQYFGPGTRLLVL.

This clonotype rates as medium-sized. This rearrangement joins TRBV15 to TRBJ2-3; D gene ambiguous. This CDR3 spans 13 amino acids. CDR1 is LNHNV, CDR2 YYDKDF, per germline (reference sequence). With 0 bases removed from V and 4 bases from J, the gap between germline ends came to 5 bases. The CDR3 coding sequence is TGTGCCACCAGCAGAGATCAGGCAGATACGCAGTATTTT. It is translated as CATSRDQADTQYF. The variable domain in full, with the rest retrieved from reference TRBV15 and TRBJ2-3, is DAMVIQNPRYQVTQFGKPVTLSCSQTLNHNVMYWYQQKSSQAPKLLFHYYDKDFNNEADTPDNFQSRRPNTSFCFLDIRSPGLGDTAMYLCATSRDQADTQYFGPGTRLTVL.

This clonotype is labeled large. The chain recombines TRBV6-5 with TRBJ2-7; D might be TRBD2 (6 bases). Germline CDR1 is MNHEY and CDR2 is SVGAGI. The CDR3 covers 15 residues. The V end lost 6 bases, the J end lost 5 bases, and 20 bases lay between the germline ends. CDR3 sequence (DNA): TGTGCCAGCAGCCCAGGCGAGACTAGTAGGAACGAGCAGTACTTC. It specifies CASSPGETSRNEQYF.

Details on this clonotype: The junction differs from germline at one of its ends, possibly a read error. The V call is TRBV19, the J call TRBJ2-1; 10 bases are a match to TRBD2. The germline V gene encodes CDR1 LNHDA and CDR2 SQIVND (reference sequence). CDR3 length equals 17 residues. The CDR3 bases are TGTGCCAGTAGTACTCTCGGACCGGGACTAGCGTACAATGAGCCGTTCTTC. This translates into CASSTLGPGLAYNEPFF.

The CDR3 spells CSARDTDRATYNEQFF. The CDR3 coding sequence is TGCAGTGCTAGAGATACGGACAGGGCTACCTACAATGAGCAGTTCTTC. The V and J genes are TRBV20-1 and TRBJ2-1, with 8 positions matching TRBD1. Germline-derived CDR1 and CDR2 are DFQATT and SNEGSKA (reference sequence). V dropped 0 bases and J dropped 2; count of bases not matched to a gene: 6. This CDR3 has 16 amino acids.

This clonotype turned up a few times. This sequence joins TRBV28 and TRBJ1-3; 7 bases line up with TRBD1. The CDR3 runs to 17 residues. The germline gives CDR1 MDHEN, CDR2 SYDVKM. V shed 6 bases and J 0 bases; nucleotides not matched to a gene: 11. The CDR3 DNA sequence: TGTGCCAGCAGCCGGAGACAGGGACGCTACTCTGGAAACACCATATATTTT. This sequence encodes CASSRRQGRYSGNTIYF.